This TCR beta chain was recovered during a study of T cell responses to AZD1222 COVID-19 vaccine listed by TCRdb under 2021. Turning to the overall study: Because spike-specific TCR depth and breadth did not differ between the two schedules, AZD1222 recipients who got a second dose at roughly 4 weeks were pooled with those who got a second dose at roughly 12 weeks. Enrollment into the trials was organized by age into subgroups of 18-55, 56-69 and 70-plus years, and those subgroups contained roughly 150, 30 and 60 TCR-sequenced participants, respectively. TCR sequencing covered fewer than 250 trial participants: around 210 given two doses of AZD1222 and approximately 25 given two doses of MenACWY control vaccine. On the study overall, not on this receptor specifically: The 56-69-year group was small, and its depth increase did not reach significance, likely because of low power. The vaccine-associated CD4 TCRs covered the entire spike protein, and the dominant responses fell in regions 160-218 and 743-854. Reportedly, almost half of the unique spike-specific TCRs recognized epitopes lying outside the regions that are mutated in the B.1.351 and B.1.1.7 variants. Because no day 14 peak-response samples were available, repertoires were characterized only after the peak T cell response. Participants were mostly white British and included more females than males, and it was suggested by the authors that clonal diversity may have been underestimated. Conclusions about previously exposed vaccinees are limited, since just 5 to 7 AZD1222 recipients were seropositive for SARS-CoV-2 at baseline. After two AZD1222 doses, both the breadth and the depth of spike-specific TCRs were significantly higher than at day 0 and than in MenACWY recipients.

The CDR3 regions of human TCRbeta chains were analyzed by immunosequencing. Concerning the study's data processing: Repertoire TCRs were matched against a reference library of SARS-CoV-2-specific TCRs generated with the MIRA antigen-specificity platform. Breadth was defined as the fraction of unique TCRs that were SARS-CoV-2-associated. Depth was defined as the fraction of total T cells that were SARS-CoV-2-associated. Using the MIRA data, every spike-specific TCR was mapped to the spike region that the TCR reacted to and assigned to either a CD4 or a CD8 class. Log10-transformed breadth and depth values were compared by one-way ANOVA with Sidak's multiple comparisons tests. The table was pulled from immuneACCESS by TCRdb, which kept in-frame rearrangements only. Such tables lose some clones; where checked, under half of the loss comes from unresolved V genes, and the rest has no known cause. That table supplies the V and J calls and clone size; D and trimming were determined from the DNA. This sample comprises 65,000 to 90,000 clones, roughly nine tenths of them detected only once. 6.5% to 7.5% of the sample rests with the top ten.

Spanning cysteine to phenylalanine, the CDR3 consists of 14 amino acids. Only CDR3 DNA is held: 42 bases, read in frame from base 1. Trimming removed 0 bases from V and 2 bases from J, leaving 7 bases between the germline ends. Looking up the germline V gene (reference sequence) yields CDR1 LGHDT and CDR2 YNNKEL. Taken with the paper, the label for time point translates to: baseline before first vaccination. Vaccinee samples came from UK trials COV001 and COV002, including a single-blind randomized controlled phase 2/3 trial of AZD1222 (ChAdOx1 nCoV-19) in healthy adults. Trial participant PBMC samples were collected at day 0 and day 28 after the second dose for TCRbeta chain sequencing. For this clone: Which antigen it targets is not known. No per-base quality is available; no much larger clone lies one base away.

The sample here was peripheral blood, taken on day 0 of AZD1222 vaccination. The sequence joins TRBV3-1 (or the pseudogene TRBV3-2) to TRBJ2-5, with no confident D gene call. The clonotype comes from an adult in good health. In nucleotide form, the sequence is TGTGCCAGCAGCCAAGAAGCCAGACAAGAGACCCAGTACTTC. Its translation reads: CASSQEARQETQYF.